This TCR beta chain derives from a study of CD8 T cells in Susac syndrome. This clonotype was counted between two and nine times. In germline, CDR1 is MNHNY, CDR2 SVGAGI (reference sequence). The V gene lost 0 bases and the J gene lost 2 bases, with 8 bases spanning the gap. The CDR3 spans 15 residues. Reverse transcription of 0.5 to 1 ug RNA was carried out with random hexamers. Amplification of TCR beta CDR3 used immunoSEQ multiplex PCR across 54 Vbeta and 13 Jbeta. One entry per CDR3 protein results from TCRdb running MiXCR on the immunoSEQ multiplex PCR reads. Of roughly 180,000 distinct CDR3 sequences listed, under 95% are singletons.

The rearrangement links TRBV6-6 to TRBJ1-5; D unclear. The receptor was derived from a human donor with multiple sclerosis. The material sequenced was CD4+ T cells from PBMCs. CDR3 in amino acids: CASSYSGDRNQPQHF. The CDR3 DNA is TGTGCCAGCAGTTACTCGGGAGATCGCAATCAGCCCCAGCATTTT.